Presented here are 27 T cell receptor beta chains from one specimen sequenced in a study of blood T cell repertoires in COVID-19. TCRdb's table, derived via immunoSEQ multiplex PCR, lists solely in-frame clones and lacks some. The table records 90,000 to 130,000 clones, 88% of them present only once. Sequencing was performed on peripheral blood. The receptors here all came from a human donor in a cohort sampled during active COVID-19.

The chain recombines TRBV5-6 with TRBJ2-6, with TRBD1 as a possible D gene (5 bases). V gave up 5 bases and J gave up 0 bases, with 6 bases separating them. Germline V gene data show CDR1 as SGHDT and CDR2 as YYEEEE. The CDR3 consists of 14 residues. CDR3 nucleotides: TGTGCCAGCAGTGACAGCTCTGGGGCCAACGTCCTGACTTTC. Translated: CASSDSSGANVLTF.

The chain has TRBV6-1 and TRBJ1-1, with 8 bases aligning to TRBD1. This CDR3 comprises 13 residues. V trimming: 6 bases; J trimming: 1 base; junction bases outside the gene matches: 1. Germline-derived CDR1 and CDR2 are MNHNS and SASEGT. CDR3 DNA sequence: TGTGCCAGCAGGCAGGGGGCGAACACTGAAGCTTTCTTT. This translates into CASRQGANTEAFF.

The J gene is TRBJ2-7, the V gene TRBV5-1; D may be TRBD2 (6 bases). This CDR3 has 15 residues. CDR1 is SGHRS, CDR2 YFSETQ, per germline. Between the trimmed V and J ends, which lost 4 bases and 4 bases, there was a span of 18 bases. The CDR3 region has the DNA TGCGCCAGCAGCCCGATGGGCGGGGCACGGTACGAGCAGTACTTC. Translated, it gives CASSPMGGARYEQYF.

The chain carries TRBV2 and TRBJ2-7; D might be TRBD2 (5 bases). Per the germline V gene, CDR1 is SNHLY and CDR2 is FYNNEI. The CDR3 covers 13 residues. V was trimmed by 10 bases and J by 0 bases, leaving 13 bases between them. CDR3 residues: CATEGSFSYEQYF. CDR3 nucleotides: TGTGCCACCGAGGGATCTTTCTCCTACGAGCAGTACTTC.

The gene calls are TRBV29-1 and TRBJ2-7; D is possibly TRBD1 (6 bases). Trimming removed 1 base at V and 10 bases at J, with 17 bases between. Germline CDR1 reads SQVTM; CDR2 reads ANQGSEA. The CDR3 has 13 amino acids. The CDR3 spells CSVEVALDRLQYF. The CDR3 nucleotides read TGCAGCGTTGAAGTCGCACTGGACAGACTCCAGTACTTC.

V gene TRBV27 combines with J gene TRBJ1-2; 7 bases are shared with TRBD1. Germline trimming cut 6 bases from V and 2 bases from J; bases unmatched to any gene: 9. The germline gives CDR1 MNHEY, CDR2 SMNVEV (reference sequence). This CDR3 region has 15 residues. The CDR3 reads CASSHRAGGNYGYTF. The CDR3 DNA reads TGTGCCAGCAGCCATCGGGCAGGGGGAAACTATGGCTACACCTTC.

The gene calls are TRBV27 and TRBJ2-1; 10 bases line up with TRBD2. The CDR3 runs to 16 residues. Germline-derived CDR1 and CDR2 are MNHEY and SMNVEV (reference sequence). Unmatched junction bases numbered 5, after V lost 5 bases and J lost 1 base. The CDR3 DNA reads TGTGCCAGCAGTGCCCTAGCGGGAGCGTCCTACAATGAGCAGTTCTTC. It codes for CASSALAGASYNEQFF.

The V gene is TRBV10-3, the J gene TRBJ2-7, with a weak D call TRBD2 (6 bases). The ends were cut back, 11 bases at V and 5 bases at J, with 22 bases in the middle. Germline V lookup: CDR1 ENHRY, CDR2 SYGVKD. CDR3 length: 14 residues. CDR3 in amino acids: CAGGNLTRPDEQYF. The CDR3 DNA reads TGTGCCGGAGGCAACCTGACTAGACCGGACGAGCAGTACTTC.

CDR3 DNA: TGTGCCAGCAGCGCACACCCATTGCTAGCGGGAGGGGACAATGAGCAGTTCTTC. Its protein product is CASSAHPLLAGGDNEQFF. The chain employs TRBV11-2 and TRBJ2-1, with 12 positions matching TRBD2. The CDR3 runs to 18 residues. V shed 5 bases and J 5 bases; nucleotides not matched to a gene: 13. Germline CDR1 reads SGHAT; CDR2 reads FQNNGV.

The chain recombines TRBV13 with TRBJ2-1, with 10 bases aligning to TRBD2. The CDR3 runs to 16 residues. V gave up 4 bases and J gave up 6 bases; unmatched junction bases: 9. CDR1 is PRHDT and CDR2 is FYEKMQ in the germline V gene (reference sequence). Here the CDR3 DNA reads TGTGCCAGCAGCTGGAGGACTAGCGGTCAGACCAATGAGCAGTTCTTC. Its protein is CASSWRTSGQTNEQFF.

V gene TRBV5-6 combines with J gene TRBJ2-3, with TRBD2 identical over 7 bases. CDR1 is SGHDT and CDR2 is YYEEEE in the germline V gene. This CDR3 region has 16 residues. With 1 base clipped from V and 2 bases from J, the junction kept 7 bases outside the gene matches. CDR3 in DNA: TGTGCCAGCAGCTTGAGGGCGGGAGACAACACAGATACGCAGTATTTT. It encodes CASSLRAGDNTDTQYF.

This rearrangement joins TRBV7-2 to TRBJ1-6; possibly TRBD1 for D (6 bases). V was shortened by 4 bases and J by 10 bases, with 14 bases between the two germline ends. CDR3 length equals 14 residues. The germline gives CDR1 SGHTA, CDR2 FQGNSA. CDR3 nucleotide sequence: TGTGCCAGCAGCTACCGGACAGTGGGGTCACCCCTCCACTTT. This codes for CASSYRTVGSPLHF.

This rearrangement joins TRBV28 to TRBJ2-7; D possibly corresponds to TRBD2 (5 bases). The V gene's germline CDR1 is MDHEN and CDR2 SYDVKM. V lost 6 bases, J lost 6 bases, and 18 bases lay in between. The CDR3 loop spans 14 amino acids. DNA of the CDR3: TGTGCCAGCAGCCCCGGGAAGGGTCAGGTCGAGCAGTACTTC. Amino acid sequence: CASSPGKGQVEQYF. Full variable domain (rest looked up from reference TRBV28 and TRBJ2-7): DVKVTQSSRYLVKRTGEKVFLECVQDMDHENMFWYRQDPGLGLRLIYFSYDVKMKEKGDIPEGYSVSREKKERFSLILESASTNQTSMYLCASSPGKGQVEQYFGPGTRLTVT.

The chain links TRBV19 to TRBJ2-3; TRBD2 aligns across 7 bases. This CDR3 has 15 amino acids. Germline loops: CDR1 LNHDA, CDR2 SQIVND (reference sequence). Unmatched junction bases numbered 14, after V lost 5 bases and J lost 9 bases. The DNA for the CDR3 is TGTGCCAGTAGTCCCTATGCGGGAGAGAAAACAACGCAGTATTTT. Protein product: CASSPYAGEKTTQYF.

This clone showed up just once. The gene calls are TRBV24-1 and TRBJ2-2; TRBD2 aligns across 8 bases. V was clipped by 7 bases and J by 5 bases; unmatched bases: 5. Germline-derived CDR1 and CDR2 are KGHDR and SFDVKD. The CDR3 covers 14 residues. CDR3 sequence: CATSGGAVTGELFF. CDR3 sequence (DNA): TGTGCCACCAGCGGGGGGGCAGTGACCGGGGAGCTGTTTTTT.

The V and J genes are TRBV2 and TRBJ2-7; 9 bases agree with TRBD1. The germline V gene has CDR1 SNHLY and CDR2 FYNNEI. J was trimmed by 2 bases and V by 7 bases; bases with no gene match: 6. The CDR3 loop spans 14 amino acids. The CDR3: CASNRDRVTYEQYF. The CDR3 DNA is TGTGCCAGCAACCGGGACAGGGTCACCTACGAGCAGTACTTC.

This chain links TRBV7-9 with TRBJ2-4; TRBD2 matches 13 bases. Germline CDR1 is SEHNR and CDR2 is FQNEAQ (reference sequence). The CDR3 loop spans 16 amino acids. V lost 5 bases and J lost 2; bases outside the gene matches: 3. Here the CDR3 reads CASSPGLAGPKNIQYF. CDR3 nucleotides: TGTGCCAGCAGCCCGGGACTAGCGGGACCCAAAAACATTCAGTACTTC.

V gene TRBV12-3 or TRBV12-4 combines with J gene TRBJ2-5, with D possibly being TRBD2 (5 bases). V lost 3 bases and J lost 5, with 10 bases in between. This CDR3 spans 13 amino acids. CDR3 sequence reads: CASSLERFETQYF. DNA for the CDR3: TGTGCCAGCAGTTTGGAGCGGTTTGAGACCCAGTACTTC.

The CDR3 sequence: CSVSSRSFNTEAFF. The CDR3 DNA reads TGCAGCGTTTCCTCGCGGAGCTTTAACACTGAAGCTTTCTTT. The chain carries TRBV29-1 and TRBJ1-1; D gene unclear. The CDR3 loop spans 14 amino acids. The V end was cut by 5 bases, the J end by 2 bases, with 15 bases between. The V gene's germline CDR1 is SQVTM and CDR2 ANQGSEA.

DNA for the CDR3: TGCGCCAGCCGCGCAGCGGGAGATGGGAGGGTGGACAAAAACATTCAGTACTTC. Translating it yields CASRAAGDGRVDKNIQYF. The chain employs TRBV5-1 and TRBJ2-4; 8 bases are shared with TRBD2. Germline loops: CDR1 SGHRS, CDR2 YFSETQ. This CDR3 has 18 residues. J gave up 3 bases and V 7 bases, and 18 bases lay outside the gene matches.

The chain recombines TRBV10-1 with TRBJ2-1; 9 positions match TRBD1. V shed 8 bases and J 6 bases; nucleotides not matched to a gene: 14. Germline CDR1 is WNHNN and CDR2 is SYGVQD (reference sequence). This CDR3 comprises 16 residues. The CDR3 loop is CASGSVSGQGPNEQFF. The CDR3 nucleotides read TGCGCCAGCGGATCGGTGTCGGGACAGGGACCCAATGAGCAGTTCTTC.

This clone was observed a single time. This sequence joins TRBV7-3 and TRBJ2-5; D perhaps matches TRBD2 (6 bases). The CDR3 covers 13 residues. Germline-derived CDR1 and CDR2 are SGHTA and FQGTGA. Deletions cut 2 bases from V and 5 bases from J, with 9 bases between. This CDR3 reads CASSLWGRETQYF. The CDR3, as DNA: TGTGCCAGCAGCTTATGGGGGAGGGAGACCCAGTACTTC.

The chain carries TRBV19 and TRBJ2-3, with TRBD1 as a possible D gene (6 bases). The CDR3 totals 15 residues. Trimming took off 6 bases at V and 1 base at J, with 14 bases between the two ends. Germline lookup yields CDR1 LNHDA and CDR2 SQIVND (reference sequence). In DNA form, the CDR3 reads TGTGCCAGTAGCCAACGGCCAGGGGGCACAGATACGCAGTATTTT. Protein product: CASSQRPGGTDTQYF.

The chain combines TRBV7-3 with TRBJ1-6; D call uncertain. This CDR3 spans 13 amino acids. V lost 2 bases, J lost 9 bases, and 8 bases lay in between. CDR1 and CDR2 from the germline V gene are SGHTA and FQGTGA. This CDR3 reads CASSLHGGSPLHF. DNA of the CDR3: TGTGCCAGCAGCTTACATGGCGGTTCACCCCTCCACTTT.

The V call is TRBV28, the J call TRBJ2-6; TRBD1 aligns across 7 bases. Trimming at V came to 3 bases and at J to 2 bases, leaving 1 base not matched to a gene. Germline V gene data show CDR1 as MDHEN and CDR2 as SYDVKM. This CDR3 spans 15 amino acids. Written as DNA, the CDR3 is TGTGCCAGCAGTTTTGACAGGGCTGGGGCCAACGTCCTGACTTTC. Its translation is CASSFDRAGANVLTF.

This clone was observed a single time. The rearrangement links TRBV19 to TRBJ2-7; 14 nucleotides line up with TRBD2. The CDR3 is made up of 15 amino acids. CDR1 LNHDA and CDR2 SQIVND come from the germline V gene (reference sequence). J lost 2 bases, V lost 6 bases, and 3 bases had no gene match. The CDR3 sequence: CASSRGLAGAYEQYF. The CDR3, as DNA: TGTGCCAGTAGCAGGGGACTAGCGGGGGCCTACGAGCAGTACTTC.

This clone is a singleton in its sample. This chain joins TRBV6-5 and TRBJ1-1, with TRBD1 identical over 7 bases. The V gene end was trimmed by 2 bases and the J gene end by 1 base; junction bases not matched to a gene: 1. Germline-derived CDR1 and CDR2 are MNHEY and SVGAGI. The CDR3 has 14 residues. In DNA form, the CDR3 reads TGTGCCAGCAGTTACGCAGGGGGGAACACTGAAGCTTTCTTT. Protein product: CASSYAGGNTEAFF.